The subject of this entry is one T cell receptor (beta chain). Using immunoSEQ multiplex PCR, the repertoire was profiled, and TCRdb retains in-frame clones only, with some absent. The sample yields about 1 million clones, roughly 74% seen once. This sample is drawn from a study of shared clonotypes between healthy human individuals. The CDR3 runs to 17 residues. V shed 2 bases and J 3 bases; nucleotides not matched to a gene: 12. Germline V CDR1 and CDR2: SGHDT, YYEEEE. The chain recombines TRBV5-6 with TRBJ2-3; TRBD1 matches at 7 bases. This receptor was obtained from a man aged 18 to 35 in good health. Some clones in this sample may be carry-over from other donors' samples. The source material was memory CD4+ T cells from PBMCs. The subset is: CD45RA-negative fraction. The CDR3 spells CASSFGVDRAGTDTQYF. Here the CDR3 DNA reads TGTGCCAGCAGCTTTGGGGTCGACAGGGCCGGAACAGATACGCAGTATTTT. The full variable domain, in which reference TRBV5-6 and TRBJ2-3 provide the parts outside the CDR3, is DAGVTQSPTHLIKTRGQQVTLRCSPKSGHDTVSWYQQALGQGPQFIFQYYEEEERQRGNFPDRFSGHQFPNYSSELNVNALLLGDSALYLCASSFGVDRAGTDTQYFGPGTRLTVL.